These 27 T cell receptor beta chains came from one sample sequenced in a study of blood T cells in healthy people across ages. For the second PCR, which ran for roughly 7 to 11 cycles, a sample-barcoded 5' primer and a J-beta primer mix were used. TCRdb reprocessed the 5' RACE reads with MiXCR, giving one entry per CDR3 protein. The data contain over 1,300,000 distinct CDR3 sequences, 59% of them singletons. The sequenced sample was blood. The receptors were gathered from a young man in good health.

In this sample, this clonotype turned up a few times. The chain combines TRBV14 with TRBJ2-7; 9 bases line up with TRBD2. This CDR3 contains 16 residues. Per germline, CDR1 SGHDN and CDR2 FVKESK. V trimming: 4 bases; J trimming: 4 bases; junction bases outside the gene matches: 11. CDR3 region: CASSLGIGTSTYEQYF. In DNA, the CDR3 is TGTGCCAGCAGCCTAGGAATTGGGACTAGCACATACGAGCAGTACTTC.

The chain carries TRBV20-1 and TRBJ1-1; possible D gene TRBD1, 5 bases. Germline-derived CDR1 and CDR2 are DFQATT and SNEGSKA (reference sequence). This CDR3 is 13 amino acids long. V lost 5 bases to trimming and J lost 7 bases, with 17 bases between them. The CDR3 sequence is CSAPGMLENEAFF. In DNA form, the CDR3 reads TGCAGTGCTCCAGGGATGCTGGAGAATGAAGCTTTCTTT.

The V call is TRBV7-9, the J call TRBJ2-5; D may be TRBD2 (5 bases). CDR1 is SEHNR and CDR2 is FQNEAQ in the germline V gene (reference sequence). V was clipped by 5 bases and J by 5 bases, with 15 bases between them. This CDR3 has 14 residues. The CDR3 here is CASSAPVSGETQYF. For the CDR3, the DNA is TGTGCCAGCAGCGCCCCGGTGAGCGGCGAGACCCAGTACTTC.

This clonotype was recorded only once. This sequence joins TRBV12-5 and TRBJ2-1, with 12 nucleotides matching TRBD2. Germline trimming cut 1 base from V and 7 bases from J; bases unmatched to any gene: 8. This CDR3 spans 17 amino acids. In germline, CDR1 is LGHNT, CDR2 FRNRAP. This CDR3 is CASGLASLAGGPNEQFF. The CDR3 DNA reads TGTGCTAGTGGTTTGGCCTCCCTAGCGGGAGGGCCAAATGAGCAGTTCTTC. The variable domain in full, completed from reference TRBV12-5 and TRBJ2-1, reads DARVTQTPRHKVTEMGQEVTMRCQPILGHNTVFWYRQTMMQGLELLAYFRNRAPLDDSGMPKDRFSAEMPDATLATLKIQPSEPRDSAVYFCASGLASLAGGPNEQFFGPGTRLTVL.

This clonotype was picked up a small number of times. V gene TRBV5-6 combines with J gene TRBJ2-1; D is undetermined. From germline, CDR1 is SGHDT and CDR2 YYEEEE. Trimming shortened V by 9 bases and J by 1 base, and 17 bases separated the two germline ends. This CDR3 has 15 residues. CDR3 region: CATKSMDDSYNEQFF. CDR3 DNA sequence: TGTGCCACCAAAAGCATGGACGATTCCTACAATGAGCAGTTCTTC.

This clonotype was counted only a few times. The chain has TRBV12-3 or TRBV12-4 and TRBJ2-1, with 7 positions matching TRBD2. Trimming cost V 7 bases and J 5 bases; bases outside gene matches: 8. The CDR3 is 14 amino acids. The CDR3 DNA follows: TGTGCCAGCACTGACCCCGGGACTAACAATGAGCAGTTCTTC. As protein: CASTDPGTNNEQFF.

The V and J genes are TRBV5-1 and TRBJ2-7, with D perhaps matching TRBD2 (6 bases). Trimming took 5 bases from V and 0 from J, leaving 15 bases between them. The CDR3 contains 15 residues. Germline assignment: CDR1 SGHRS and CDR2 YFSETQ. CDR3 DNA sequence: TGCGCCAGCAGGGGTAGCGGAGGAAGCTCCTACGAGCAGTACTTC. It codes for CASRGSGGSSYEQYF.

The chain is built from TRBV27 and TRBJ2-5, with D perhaps matching TRBD1 or TRBD2 (6 bases each). V lost 7 bases and J 1 base, leaving 13 bases between the germline ends. From germline, CDR1 is MNHEY and CDR2 SMNVEV (reference sequence). The CDR3 consists of 14 residues. CDR3: CASMRWGAQETQYF. In DNA form, the CDR3 reads TGTGCCAGCATGCGTTGGGGGGCCCAAGAGACCCAGTACTTC.

The chain recombines TRBV12-3 or TRBV12-4 with TRBJ2-5; 9 bases are a match to TRBD2. V was pared by 5 bases and J by 3 bases, with 10 bases of the junction left unmatched. The CDR3 extends over 16 amino acids. In nucleotides, the CDR3 is TGTGCCAGCAGTCCCAGACGGACTAGCGCTGAAGAGACCCAGTACTTC. It encodes CASSPRRTSAEETQYF.

The chain recombines TRBV27 with TRBJ2-5, with 7 bases aligning to TRBD1. The J call may be in error: the DNA end matches TRBJ2-7 better. The CDR3 is 17 amino acids. Germline loops: CDR1 MNHEY, CDR2 SMNVEV (reference sequence). The CDR3 nucleotides read TGTGCCAGCAGTTCTTTCTTGACAGGGAAAATCGGCTACGAGCAGTACTTC. Its protein product is CASSSFLTGKIGYEQYF.

CDR3 amino acids: CASSFFGGEQYF. The CDR3 DNA sequence: TGTGCCAGCAGTTTTTTTGGGGGCGAGCAGTACTTC. The V gene is TRBV27, the J gene TRBJ2-7; D is possibly TRBD1 or TRBD2 (5 bases each). The V end was cut by 3 bases, the J end by 6 bases, with 9 bases between. Germline CDR1 and CDR2: MNHEY and SMNVEV (reference sequence). This CDR3 has 12 residues.

The J gene is TRBJ1-5, the V gene TRBV28; tentative D call: TRBD1 (6 bases). Trimming took 6 bases from V and 0 from J, leaving 18 bases between them. The CDR3 is 17 residues long. Germline V gene lookup returns CDR1 MDHEN and CDR2 SYDVKM. The CDR3 here is CASSASGTLVSNQPQHF. In DNA form, the CDR3 reads TGTGCCAGCAGCGCCTCCGGGACATTGGTTAGCAATCAGCCCCAGCATTTT. The whole variable domain, filled in from reference TRBV28 and TRBJ1-5, reads DVKVTQSSRYLVKRTGEKVFLECVQDMDHENMFWYRQDPGLGLRLIYFSYDVKMKEKGDIPEGYSVSREKKERFSLILESASTNQTSMYLCASSASGTLVSNQPQHFGDGTRLSIL.

This clonotype has a count of ten or more. The chain is built from TRBV9 and TRBJ2-1, with TRBD2 matching over 7 bases. This CDR3 is built from 15 residues. V trimming: 3 bases; J trimming: 9 bases; junction bases outside the gene matches: 12. From germline, CDR1 is SGDLS and CDR2 YYNGEE. CDR3 sequence: CASSARDYSSGEQFF. In DNA form, the CDR3 reads TGTGCCAGCAGCGCACGGGACTACAGTAGTGGTGAGCAGTTCTTC.

The J gene is TRBJ2-4, the V gene TRBV12-3 or TRBV12-4; possible D gene TRBD2, 7 bases. The DNA matches TRBJ2-7 better at its end, which makes the J call doubtful. This CDR3 has 13 amino acids. CDR3: CASNLQGGYEQYF. For the CDR3, the DNA is TGTGCCAGCAATCTACAGGGAGGGTACGAGCAGTACTTC.

The genes are TRBV5-1 and TRBJ2-2, with D uncertain. CDR3 size: 14 residues. V gave up 0 bases and J gave up 6 bases, with 9 bases separating them. Germline V gene sequence: CDR1 SGHRS, CDR2 YFSETQ. In DNA, the CDR3 is TGCGCCAGCAGCTTGGCCATGAGATCCGGGGAGCTGTTTTTT. It is translated as CASSLAMRSGELFF.

This clonotype was counted only a few times. The chain carries TRBV9 and TRBJ1-2; D gene ambiguous. Germline loops: CDR1 SGDLS, CDR2 YYNGEE. This CDR3 has 12 amino acids. V lost 4 bases and J lost 1, with 5 bases in between. The chain's CDR3 is CASSKINYGYTF. Here the CDR3 DNA reads TGTGCCAGCAGCAAGATTAACTATGGCTACACCTTC.

CDR3 coding DNA: TGTGCCAGCAGTTACCGGACCCCGCTGTCTGGCTACGAGCAGTACTTC. Its translation is CASSYRTPLSGYEQYF. The rearrangement joins TRBV6-6 to TRBJ2-7; D not resolved. Germline CDR1 is MNHNY and CDR2 is SVGAGI (reference sequence). The CDR3 runs to 16 residues. Trimming removed 2 bases at V and 3 bases at J, with 17 bases between.

The CDR3 DNA sequence: TGTGCCAGCAGTTTAGTGGTAAGGAATGAGCAGTTCTTC. Protein: CASSLVVRNEQFF. The chain couples TRBV28 to TRBJ2-1; no firm D call. CDR3 size: 13 residues. The V end lost 2 bases, the J end lost 7 bases, and 9 bases lay between the germline ends. CDR1 and CDR2 (germline): MDHEN, SYDVKM.

This clonotype occurred a few times. V and J are TRBV7-2 and TRBJ2-6; no clear D. Looked up from germline, CDR1 is SGHTA and CDR2 is FQGNSA. CDR3 length: 16 amino acids. V gave up 4 bases and J gave up 0 bases, with 10 bases separating them. CDR3 DNA sequence: TGTGCCAGCAGCTCGATGAGAAGCTCTGGGGCCAACGTCCTGACTTTC. Its protein is CASSSMRSSGANVLTF.

CDR3 in DNA: TGTGCCAGCAGCTTAGCGCGAGACCAGGGAGAGACCCAGTACTTC. Its translation: CASSLARDQGETQYF. The chain joins TRBV7-6 to TRBJ2-5, with TRBD1 as a possible D gene (5 bases). V lost 0 bases, J lost 4 bases, and 12 bases lay in between. Germline loops: CDR1 SGHVS, CDR2 FNYEAQ. This CDR3 region has 15 residues.

This chain joins TRBV27 and TRBJ2-5; D uncertain. Germline V gene lookup returns CDR1 MNHEY and CDR2 SMNVEV (reference sequence). Trimming shortened V by 3 bases and J by 1 base, and 12 bases separated the two germline ends. This CDR3 spans 15 amino acids. CDR3 amino acids: CASSFTVLSQETQYF. The DNA for the CDR3 is TGTGCCAGCAGTTTCACGGTCCTGAGCCAAGAGACCCAGTACTTC.

A remark on this clonotype: Mismatch with germline at one junction end may stem from a read error. This chain joins TRBV7-9 and TRBJ2-7; TRBD1 matches 10 bases. The J call may be faulty, since TRBJ2-4 better matches the DNA end. Germline V lookup: CDR1 SEHNR, CDR2 FQNEAQ (reference sequence). CDR3 length: 16 amino acids. The DNA of the CDR3 is TGTGTCAGCAGCCCGGGACAGGGGATAGCCAAAAACATTCAGTACTTC. This translates into CVSSPGQGIAKNIQYF.

This clonotype was observed a few times. This chain connects TRBV10-3 to TRBJ2-3, with D maybe TRBD1 (6 bases). Germline loops: CDR1 ENHRY, CDR2 SYGVKD. CDR3 length: 20 amino acids. V was clipped by 2 bases and J by 0 bases, with 24 bases between them. CDR3 region: CAISEPPSGHKTTSTDTQYF. The CDR3 bases are TGTGCCATCAGTGAGCCCCCCTCGGGACACAAAACGACTAGCACAGATACGCAGTATTTT.

The chain uses TRBV29-1 and TRBJ2-5, with 7 bases identical to TRBD1. V was pared by 7 bases and J by 2 bases, with 16 bases of the junction left unmatched. CDR1 SQVTM and CDR2 ANQGSEA come from the germline V gene. CDR3 length: 16 residues. The CDR3: CSATTPLGQAQETQYF. In nucleotides, the CDR3 is TGCAGCGCTACCACACCCTTAGGACAGGCACAAGAGACCCAGTACTTC.

As concerns this clonotype: This may stem from a read error, because a much larger clone lies one nucleotide away. The genes are TRBV20-1 and TRBJ1-2, with 8 bases fitting TRBD1. CDR3 size: 12 residues. CDR1 is DFQATT and CDR2 is SNEGSKA in the germline V gene (reference sequence). The CDR3: CSTSIGTGGYTF. Here the CDR3 DNA reads TGCAGTACTAGTATAGGGACAGGCGGCTACACCTTC.

This clonotype turned up a few times. The chain joins TRBV7-2 to TRBJ2-1, with TRBD1 matching 7 bases. V lost 5 bases, J lost 2 bases, and 6 bases stayed unmatched. There are 15 residues in the CDR3. Germline CDR1 SGHTA, CDR2 FQGNSA. The CDR3: CASSLGQAAYNEQFF. For the CDR3, the DNA is TGTGCCAGCAGCCTTGGACAGGCAGCCTACAATGAGCAGTTCTTC.

This clonotype was counted once. The gene calls are TRBV29-1 and TRBJ2-5; 8 bases align to TRBD1. CDR1 is SQVTM and CDR2 is ANQGSEA in the germline V gene. This CDR3 spans 15 amino acids. V dropped 4 bases and J dropped 5; count of bases not matched to a gene: 12. The CDR3 region has the DNA TGCAGCGTTGTGGGGGACAGGAGCCCTGGGGAGACCCAGTACTTC. Amino acids: CSVVGDRSPGETQYF.